The sequence of this TCR beta chain was determined in a study of T cell repertoires in cytomegalovirus infection. The wider study: Researchers turned to recently identified HLA-C-restricted CMV epitopes as well as well-studied HLA-B-restricted ones. Public TCR beta signatures indicated both CMV infection and matching HLA type.

Germline-derived CDR1 and CDR2 are SGHTA and FQGNSA. V was trimmed by 1 base and J by 1 base, leaving 9 bases between them. The CDR3 is 15 residues long. TCRdb passed the reads through MiXCR, listing each CDR3 protein once. The repertoire holds a few hundred thousand distinct CDR3 sequences, 20% to 25% seen once, with more than 10% in the top ten. Study outcomes and limitations: CMV-specific HLA-C-restricted TCR beta clonotypes dominated the ex vivo response.

Ten or more counts support this clonotype. What it binds is not known. Here the sequenced sample was cultured PBMCs, taken from culture after CMV antigen stimulation. V usage is TRBV7-2 and J usage is TRBJ2-3, with a tentative D call TRBD2 (6 bases). The receptor's source is a human donor in good health (CMV status not recorded). Some clones in this sample may be carry-over from other donors' samples. CDR3 in amino acids: CASSLGGRRTDTQYF. CDR3 DNA sequence: TGTGCCAGCAGCTTAGGTGGGAGGCGCACAGATACGCAGTATTTT.